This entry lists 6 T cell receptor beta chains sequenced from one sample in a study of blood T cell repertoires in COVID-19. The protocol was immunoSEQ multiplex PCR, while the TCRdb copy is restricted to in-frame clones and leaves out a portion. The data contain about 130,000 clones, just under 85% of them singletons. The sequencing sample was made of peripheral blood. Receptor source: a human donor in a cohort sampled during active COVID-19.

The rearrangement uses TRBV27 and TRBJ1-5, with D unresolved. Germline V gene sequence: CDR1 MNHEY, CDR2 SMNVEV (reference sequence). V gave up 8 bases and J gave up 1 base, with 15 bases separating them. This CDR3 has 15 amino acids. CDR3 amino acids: CASGLQEYSNQPQHF. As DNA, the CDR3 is TGTGCCAGCGGCCTTCAGGAATACAGCAATCAGCCCCAGCATTTT.

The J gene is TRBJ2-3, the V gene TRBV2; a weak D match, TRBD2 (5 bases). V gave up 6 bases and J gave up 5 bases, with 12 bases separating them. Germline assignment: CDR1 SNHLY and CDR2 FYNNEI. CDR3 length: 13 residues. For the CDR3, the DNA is TGTGCCAGCAGCGCCCTAGCTGGAGATACGCAGTATTTT. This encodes CASSALAGDTQYF.

The CDR3 DNA follows: TGTGCCAGCAGCTTGGCCGGCCAGGGGCACTATGGCTACACCTTC. Its protein is CASSLAGQGHYGYTF. The rearrangement uses TRBV5-6 and TRBJ1-2, with a possible D match to TRBD1 (6 bases). The CDR3 length is 15 residues. Germline loops: CDR1 SGHDT, CDR2 YYEEEE. Trimming took 0 bases from V and 3 from J, leaving 12 bases between them.

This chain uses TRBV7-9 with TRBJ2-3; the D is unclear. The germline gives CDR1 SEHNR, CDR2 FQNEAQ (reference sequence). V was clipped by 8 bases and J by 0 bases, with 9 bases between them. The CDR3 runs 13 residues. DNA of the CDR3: TGTGCCAGCGCACTGTTTAGCACAGATACGCAGTATTTT. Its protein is CASALFSTDTQYF.

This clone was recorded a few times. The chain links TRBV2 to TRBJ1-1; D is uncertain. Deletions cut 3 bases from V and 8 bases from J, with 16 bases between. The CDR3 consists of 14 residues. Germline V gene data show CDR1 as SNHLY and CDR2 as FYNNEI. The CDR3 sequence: CASSEAGSSVEAFF. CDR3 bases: TGTGCCAGCAGTGAGGCGGGCAGCAGTGTAGAAGCTTTCTTT.

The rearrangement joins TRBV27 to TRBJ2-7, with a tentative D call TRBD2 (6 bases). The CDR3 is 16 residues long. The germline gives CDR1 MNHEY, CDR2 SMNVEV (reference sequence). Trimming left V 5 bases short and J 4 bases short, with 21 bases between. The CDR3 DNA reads TGTGCCAGCAGTCCCGCGACTCTAGCGCGGTATTACGAGCAGTACTTC. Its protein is CASSPATLARYYEQYF.